What follows are 27 T cell receptor beta chains derived from one specimen sequenced in a study of OX40 agonist ivuxolimab in advanced cancers. TCRdb's table, derived via immunoSEQ multiplex PCR, lists solely in-frame clones and lacks some. The sample has more than 80,000 clones, about 90% seen once. The material was CD4+ or CD8+ T cells sorted from blood, obtained in a trial of the OX40 agonist ivuxolimab. These receptors all come from an adult with an advanced solid tumor such as melanoma, head and neck, liver or kidney cancer.

CDR3 region: CAWSRGTYEQFF. Written as DNA, the CDR3 is TGTGCCTGGAGCCGTGGGACCTATGAGCAGTTCTTC. The chain employs TRBV30 and TRBJ2-1; D is perhaps TRBD1 or TRBD2 (5 bases each). Trimming left V 3 bases short and J 8 bases short, with 11 bases between. CDR1 is GTSNPN and CDR2 is SVGIG in the germline V gene (reference sequence). The CDR3 is made up of 12 amino acids.

The chain joins TRBV4-3 to TRBJ1-1; the D is unclear. The CDR3 totals 15 residues. The V gene's germline CDR1 is LGHNA and CDR2 YSLEER. The V and J ends lost 4 bases and 6 bases respectively, with 18 bases between them. DNA for the CDR3: TGCGCCAGCAGCCGAGAGATAATCGCGGGGTCTGAAGCTTTCTTT. It yields the protein CASSREIIAGSEAFF.

CDR3 sequence (DNA): TGTGCCAGCAGTGACAGGGCGAATGAGCAGTTCTTC. Protein sequence: CASSDRANEQFF. The J gene is TRBJ2-1, the V gene TRBV5-4; 7 nucleotides match TRBD1. The germline CDR1 and CDR2 sequences are SGHNT and YYREEE (reference sequence). This CDR3 comprises 12 residues. The trim removed 5 bases at V and 7 bases at J, leaving 3 bases unmatched.

This clone has a single count. The chain uses TRBV27 and TRBJ1-4; TRBD1 agrees at 10 bases. The J segment lost 6 bases and the V segment lost 6 bases, leaving 7 bases of the junction unmatched. The CDR3 spans 15 residues. Germline V CDR1 and CDR2: MNHEY, SMNVEV (reference sequence). CDR3 protein: CASRSTTGGYEKLFF. The CDR3 DNA reads TGTGCCAGCAGATCTACGACAGGGGGCTATGAAAAACTGTTTTTT.

This chain links TRBV28 with TRBJ2-2; D might be TRBD2 (5 bases). Trimming cost V 5 bases and J 4 bases, with 14 bases left between them. The CDR3 is 15 residues long. Germline CDR1 reads MDHEN; CDR2 reads SYDVKM. This CDR3 reads CASSPPGWGTGELFF. The CDR3 DNA sequence: TGTGCCAGCAGTCCCCCGGGGTGGGGCACCGGGGAGCTGTTTTTT.

The chain links TRBV6-6 to TRBJ1-6, with D maybe TRBD1 (5 bases). Germline V lookup: CDR1 MNHNY, CDR2 SVGAGI (reference sequence). The CDR3 is 14 residues long. V shed 6 bases and J shed 2 bases, with 8 bases lying between them. This chain's CDR3 is CASRGGTYNSPLHF. In nucleotides, the CDR3 is TGTGCCAGCAGGGGGGGAACCTATAATTCACCCCTCCACTTT.

This chain uses TRBV2 with TRBJ2-7; D perhaps matches TRBD1 (6 bases). Germline values: CDR1 SNHLY, CDR2 FYNNEI. There are 14 residues in the CDR3. V dropped 8 bases and J dropped 6 bases, with 20 bases sitting between them. The CDR3 sequence is CASGDTNPRGEQYF. The CDR3 DNA follows: TGTGCCAGCGGGGACACCAACCCGAGGGGCGAGCAGTACTTC.

J is TRBJ1-1 and V is TRBV6-5; perhaps TRBD1 as D (6 bases). V was cut by 10 bases and J by 5 bases, with 23 bases left in between. This CDR3 contains 15 residues. CDR1 and CDR2 (germline): MNHEY, SVGAGI. The CDR3 loop is CAIEQGIEARTEAFF. DNA of the CDR3: TGTGCCATAGAACAGGGTATCGAGGCGAGGACTGAAGCTTTCTTT.

V gene TRBV25-1 combines with J gene TRBJ2-7, with D uncertain. V dropped 4 bases and J dropped 3 bases, with 10 bases sitting between them. CDR1 and CDR2 from the germline V gene are MGHDK and SYGVNS. This CDR3 contains 13 residues. CDR3 in amino acids: CASSGWQSYEQYF. Written as DNA, the CDR3 is TGTGCCAGCAGTGGCTGGCAGAGCTACGAGCAGTACTTC.

This chain links TRBV7-3 with TRBJ2-6; the D is unclear. V was trimmed by 3 bases and J by 3 bases, leaving 9 bases between them. This CDR3 comprises 15 residues. Germline values: CDR1 SGHTA, CDR2 FQGTGA. Written as DNA, the CDR3 is TGTGCCAGCAGCTTTTACGGAAGTGGGGCCAACGTCCTGACTTTC. It translates to CASSFYGSGANVLTF.

The chain couples TRBV9 to TRBJ2-3; D unresolved. CDR1 is SGDLS and CDR2 is YYNGEE in the germline V gene. There are 14 residues in the CDR3. The ends were cut back, 1 base at V and 0 bases at J, with 6 bases in the middle. CDR3 sequence: CASSVFGSTDTQYF. CDR3 nucleotides: TGTGCCAGCAGCGTATTTGGCAGCACAGATACGCAGTATTTT.

The rearrangement links TRBV6-5 to TRBJ1-2; 7 bases match TRBD1. Germline V lookup: CDR1 MNHEY, CDR2 SVGAGI. This CDR3 spans 16 amino acids. V shed 0 bases and J 5 bases; nucleotides not matched to a gene: 9. CDR3 protein: CASSYSSQGGWYGYTF. CDR3 DNA sequence: TGTGCCAGCAGTTACTCGTCCCAGGGGGGATGGTATGGCTACACCTTC.

The chain is built from TRBV4-3 and TRBJ1-5; D remains ambiguous. The length of the CDR3 is 15 residues. Trimming removed 0 bases at V and 1 base at J, with 7 bases between. The germline CDR1 and CDR2 sequences are LGHNA and YSLEER. CDR3 amino acids: CASSQERGSNQPQHF. CDR3 nucleotide sequence: TGCGCCAGCAGCCAAGAGCGAGGGAGCAATCAGCCCCAGCATTTT.

The rearrangement uses TRBV11-2 and TRBJ1-1; no firm D call. CDR1 and CDR2 from the germline V gene are SGHAT and FQNNGV. Trimming shortened V by 1 base and J by 4 bases, and 13 bases separated the two germline ends. CDR3 length: 15 residues. This chain's CDR3 is CASSLGPKGLTEAFF. CDR3 nucleotide sequence: TGTGCCAGCAGCTTAGGCCCTAAAGGCCTCACTGAAGCTTTCTTT.

The chain's CDR3 is CASSLTDTQYF. In nucleotides, the CDR3 is TGTGCCAGCAGCCTCACAGATACGCAGTATTTT. The gene calls are TRBV7-6 and TRBJ2-3; no clear D. Germline CDR1 reads SGHVS; CDR2 reads FNYEAQ. CDR3 length: 11 amino acids. The V end lost 5 bases, the J end lost 2 bases, and 2 bases lay between the germline ends.

The chain employs TRBV6-1 and TRBJ2-1, with 7 bases lining up with TRBD1. J was trimmed by 4 bases and V by 2 bases; bases with no gene match: 5. In germline, CDR1 is MNHNS, CDR2 SASEGT. There are 15 residues in the CDR3. The CDR3 reads CASSELGTVYNEQFF. In DNA form, the CDR3 reads TGTGCCAGCAGTGAATTAGGGACAGTTTACAATGAGCAGTTCTTC.

This clone was seen only once. The chain couples TRBV6-6 to TRBJ1-1; TRBD1 might be the D (6 bases). The germline CDR1 and CDR2 sequences are MNHNY and SVGAGI (reference sequence). V lost 2 bases and J 5 bases, leaving 9 bases between the germline ends. The CDR3 spans 13 residues. In DNA form, the CDR3 reads TGTGCCAGCAGTTACGCTCAGGGGACTGAAGCTTTCTTT. The encoded protein is CASSYAQGTEAFF.

The chain employs TRBV19 and TRBJ2-3; D might be TRBD2 (6 bases). V was shortened by 7 bases and J by 1 base, with 12 bases between the two germline ends. Germline V gene data show CDR1 as LNHDA and CDR2 as SQIVND (reference sequence). This CDR3 has 14 amino acids. CDR3 region: CASNGWGGTDTQYF. The CDR3 DNA sequence: TGTGCCAGTAATGGATGGGGGGGCACAGATACGCAGTATTTT.

The J gene is TRBJ1-3, the V gene TRBV7-9; D perhaps matches TRBD1 (6 bases). The CDR3 has 17 amino acids. Trimming removed 4 bases at V and 0 bases at J, with 16 bases between. Germline V gene sequence: CDR1 SEHNR, CDR2 FQNEAQ (reference sequence). CDR3 loop: CASSSGYGTSSGNTIYF. Here the CDR3 DNA reads TGTGCCAGCAGCTCCGGCTACGGGACAAGCTCTGGAAACACCATATATTTT.

V and J are TRBV6-6 and TRBJ1-2; no reliable D call. The length of the CDR3 is 11 residues. Germline V gives CDR1 MNHNY, CDR2 SVGAGI (reference sequence). V lost 1 base and J 8 bases, leaving 5 bases between the germline ends. The CDR3: CASSYFIGYTF. CDR3 DNA sequence: TGTGCCAGCAGTTACTTTATCGGCTACACCTTC.

This clone was picked up one time. The V and J genes are TRBV19 and TRBJ1-3; D is undetermined. Trimming pared 7 bases from V and 0 bases from J, leaving 16 bases between. The CDR3 loop spans 16 amino acids. The germline CDR1 and CDR2 sequences are LNHDA and SQIVND (reference sequence). The CDR3 bases are TGTGCCAGTACCCCGAACGTCCCGAGCTCTGGAAACACCATATATTTT. Translated: CASTPNVPSSGNTIYF. Full variable domain (outside the CDR3, taken from reference TRBV19 and TRBJ1-3): DGGITQSPKYLFRKEGQNVTLSCEQNLNHDAMYWYRQDPGQGLRLIYYSQIVNDFQKGDIAEGYSVSREKKESFPLTVTSAQKNPTAFYLCASTPNVPSSGNTIYFGEGSWLTVV.

V gene TRBV2 combines with J gene TRBJ2-1; 11 bases line up with TRBD2. Germline V gene lookup returns CDR1 SNHLY and CDR2 FYNNEI. The CDR3 loop spans 16 amino acids. The J segment lost 8 bases and the V segment lost 4 bases, leaving 10 bases of the junction unmatched. In DNA, the CDR3 is TGTGCCAGCAGTGTTGGGACTAGCGGTCTAAACGATGAGCAGTTCTTC. It translates to CASSVGTSGLNDEQFF.

The J gene is TRBJ2-6, the V gene TRBV29-1, with D uncertain. V was cut by 4 bases and J by 0 bases, with 13 bases left in between. Germline CDR1 SQVTM, CDR2 ANQGSEA. The CDR3 is 16 residues long. CDR3 bases: TGCAGCGTTGTAATGGAGAGCGACTCTGGGGCCAACGTCCTGACTTTC. The encoded protein is CSVVMESDSGANVLTF.

This sequence joins TRBV20-1 and TRBJ2-7; weak D call: TRBD2 (6 bases). Germline V CDR1 and CDR2: DFQATT, SNEGSKA (reference sequence). The CDR3 length is 11 residues. Between the trimmed V and J ends, which lost 3 bases and 6 bases, there was a span of 9 bases. The CDR3 protein is CSARGGGEQYF. The CDR3 nucleotides are TGCAGTGCTAGGGGGGGAGGCGAGCAGTACTTC.

About this clone itself: The germline gene is not matched at one end of the junction; a read error may be the cause. V gene TRBV19 combines with J gene TRBJ2-5; 8 bases are a match to TRBD2. CDR3 size: 13 residues. CDR1 and CDR2 from the germline V gene are LNHDA and SQIVND (reference sequence). CDR3 region: CASRIAAGGTQYF. Written as DNA, the CDR3 is TGTGCCAGTAGGATAGCGGCGGGGGGGACCCAGTACTTC.

The chain recombines TRBV30 with TRBJ1-3; no firm D call. The length of the CDR3 is 11 residues. CDR1 is GTSNPN and CDR2 is SVGIG in the germline V gene (reference sequence). V was shortened by 7 bases and J by 4 bases, with 8 bases between the two germline ends. CDR3 sequence (DNA): TGTGCCTCCCTCTTGGGAAACACCATATATTTT. Its protein is CASLLGNTIYF.

The chain carries TRBV30 and TRBJ2-6; no firm D call. Trimming pared 2 bases from V and 1 base from J, leaving 30 bases between. The germline gives CDR1 GTSNPN, CDR2 SVGIG (reference sequence). The CDR3 sequence is 22 residues long. CDR3 amino acids: CAWSSDNLFWARGDSGANVLTF. The CDR3 DNA follows: TGTGCCTGGAGTTCGGATAACCTGTTCTGGGCGAGAGGTGATTCTGGGGCCAACGTCCTGACTTTC.